The TCR beta chain under discussion was sequenced for a study of a mutant IDH1 vaccine in newly diagnosed glioma. Study at large: Investigators started vaccination 4-6 weeks after radiotherapy alone, or with temozolomide cycles. Earlier therapy was either radiotherapy, temozolomide, or both, and most got both.

Per germline, CDR1 MRHNA and CDR2 SNTAGT. V shed 3 bases and J 5 bases; nucleotides not matched to a gene: 14. This CDR3 region has 17 residues. To note about this clone: Its target is not known.

Time point of the sample: week 5, during vaccination. A single vaccine dose contained 300 ug of mutant IDH1 20-mer peptide, and topical imiquimod was used with it. TCRdb's table, derived via immunoSEQ multiplex PCR, lists solely in-frame clones and lacks some. The table includes 70,000 to 100,000 clones, roughly 91% detected once. The rearrangement links TRBV6-4 to TRBJ2-5; 8 bases map to TRBD2. The material was PBMCs, obtained from a glioma patient whose treatment included an IDH1 peptide vaccine. This sequence originates from a woman aged 50 to 60 with glioma. CDR3 sequence: CASSESELAVSWETQYF. The CDR3 DNA sequence: TGTGCCAGCAGTGAATCGGAACTAGCGGTATCTTGGGAGACCCAGTACTTC.